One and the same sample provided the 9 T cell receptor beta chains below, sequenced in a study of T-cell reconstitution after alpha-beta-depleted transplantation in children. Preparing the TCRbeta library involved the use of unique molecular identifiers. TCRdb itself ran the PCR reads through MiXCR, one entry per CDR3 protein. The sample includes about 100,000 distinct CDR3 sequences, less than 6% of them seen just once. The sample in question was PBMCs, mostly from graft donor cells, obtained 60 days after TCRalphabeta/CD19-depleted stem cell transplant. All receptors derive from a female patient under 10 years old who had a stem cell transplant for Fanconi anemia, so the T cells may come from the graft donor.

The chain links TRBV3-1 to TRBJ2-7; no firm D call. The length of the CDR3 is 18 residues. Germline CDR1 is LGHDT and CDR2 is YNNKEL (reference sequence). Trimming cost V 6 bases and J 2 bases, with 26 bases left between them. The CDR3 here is CASRPHPQSGLFTYEQYF. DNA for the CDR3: TGTGCCAGCAGGCCCCATCCGCAATCGGGCCTTTTCACCTACGAGCAGTACTTC.

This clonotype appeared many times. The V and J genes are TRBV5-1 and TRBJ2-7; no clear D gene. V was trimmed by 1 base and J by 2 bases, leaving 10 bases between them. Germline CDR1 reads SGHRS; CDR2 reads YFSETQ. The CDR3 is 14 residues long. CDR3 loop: CASSLIWGPYEQYF. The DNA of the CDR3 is TGCGCCAGCAGCTTGATTTGGGGTCCCTACGAGCAGTACTTC.

In DNA form, the CDR3 reads TGTGCCATCAGTGCTAGCGGGAGGAACCAAGAGACCCAGTACTTC. Protein: CAISASGRNQETQYF. The V and J genes are TRBV10-3 and TRBJ2-5; the match to TRBD2 covers 11 bases. Trimming at V came to 4 bases and at J to 0 bases, leaving 1 base not matched to a gene. Germline CDR1 ENHRY, CDR2 SYGVKD. The CDR3 spans 15 residues.

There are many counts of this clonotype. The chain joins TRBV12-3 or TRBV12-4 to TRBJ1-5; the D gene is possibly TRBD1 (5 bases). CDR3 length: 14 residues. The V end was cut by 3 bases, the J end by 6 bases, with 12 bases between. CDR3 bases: TGTGCCAGCAGTTTTGGAGGGACCGTTCAGCCCCAGCATTTT. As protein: CASSFGGTVQPQHF.

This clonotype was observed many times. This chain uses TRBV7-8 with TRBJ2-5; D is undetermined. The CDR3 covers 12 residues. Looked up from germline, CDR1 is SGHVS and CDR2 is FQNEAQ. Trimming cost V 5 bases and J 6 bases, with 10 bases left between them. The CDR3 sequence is CASSVESQTQYF. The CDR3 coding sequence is TGTGCCAGCAGCGTTGAGAGCCAGACCCAGTACTTC.

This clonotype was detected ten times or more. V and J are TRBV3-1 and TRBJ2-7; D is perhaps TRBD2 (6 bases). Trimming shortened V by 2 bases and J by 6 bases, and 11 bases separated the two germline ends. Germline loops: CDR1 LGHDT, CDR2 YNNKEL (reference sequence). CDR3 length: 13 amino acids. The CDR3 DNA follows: TGTGCCAGCAGCCAAAACGAGGGAGGCGAGCAGTACTTC. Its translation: CASSQNEGGEQYF.

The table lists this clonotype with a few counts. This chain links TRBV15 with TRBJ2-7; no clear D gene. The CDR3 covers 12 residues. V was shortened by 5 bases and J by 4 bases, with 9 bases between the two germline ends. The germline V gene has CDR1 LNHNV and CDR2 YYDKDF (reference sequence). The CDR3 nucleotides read TGTGCCACCAGCGAGTCGGGTTACGAGCAGTACTTC. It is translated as CATSESGYEQYF.

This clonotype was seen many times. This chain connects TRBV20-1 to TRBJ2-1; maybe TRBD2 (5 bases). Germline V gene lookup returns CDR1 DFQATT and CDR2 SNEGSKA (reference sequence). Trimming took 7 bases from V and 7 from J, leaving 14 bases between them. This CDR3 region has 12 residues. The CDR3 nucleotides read TGCAGTGTCGTAGCCGGGATGAATGAGCAGTTCTTC. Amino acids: CSVVAGMNEQFF.

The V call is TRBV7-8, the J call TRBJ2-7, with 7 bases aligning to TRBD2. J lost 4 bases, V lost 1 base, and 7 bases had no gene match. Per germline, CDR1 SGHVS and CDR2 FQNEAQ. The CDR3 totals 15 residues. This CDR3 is CASSLGGGSSYEQYF. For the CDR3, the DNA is TGTGCCAGCAGCTTAGGGGGCGGGAGCTCGTACGAGCAGTACTTC.